One and the same sample provided the 30 T cell receptor beta chains below, sequenced in a study of T cells after yellow fever vaccination. From the 5' RACE reads, TCRdb called clonotypes with MiXCR, one entry per CDR3 protein. The data contain about 500,000 distinct CDR3 sequences, approximately 16% of them singletons. Sample: PBMCs, taken less than 6 days after the first yellow fever vaccination. These receptors originate from a man aged 18 to 35 who received the YFV17D yellow fever vaccine.

This chain joins TRBV19 and TRBJ1-5; D may be TRBD1 (6 bases). CDR3 length equals 14 residues. CDR1 LNHDA and CDR2 SQIVND come from the germline V gene (reference sequence). V was clipped by 5 bases and J by 0 bases, with 8 bases between them. The CDR3 spells CASSLGHSNQPQHF. The CDR3 nucleotides read TGTGCCAGTAGTTTGGGACATAGCAATCAGCCCCAGCATTTT.

The chain uses TRBV6-6 and TRBJ1-5; D is undetermined. Trimming removed 2 bases at V and 3 bases at J, with 2 bases between. The CDR3 covers 12 residues. Germline-derived CDR1 and CDR2 are MNHNY and SVGAGI (reference sequence). The CDR3 here is CASSYDNQPQHF. The CDR3 bases are TGTGCCAGCAGTTACGACAATCAGCCCCAGCATTTT.

This clonotype turned up a few times. The gene calls are TRBV5-6 and TRBJ1-1, with TRBD1 identical over 8 bases. The CDR3 runs 15 residues. Germline trimming cut 4 bases from V and 1 base from J; bases unmatched to any gene: 6. The germline CDR1 and CDR2 sequences are SGHDT and YYEEEE. CDR3 sequence reads: CASSPVDRENTEAFF. CDR3 nucleotides: TGTGCCAGCAGCCCTGTGGACAGGGAGAACACTGAAGCTTTCTTT.

The rearrangement uses TRBV29-1 and TRBJ2-1, with no clear D. V lost 6 bases and J 9 bases, leaving 12 bases between the germline ends. CDR1 and CDR2 (germline): SQVTM, ANQGSEA. The CDR3 consists of 11 residues. The CDR3 nucleotides read TGCAGCGTCCTTCGTTCTCTTGAGCAGTTCTTC. As protein: CSVLRSLEQFF.

This CDR3 is CSVDPREFSYGYTF. The CDR3 DNA sequence: TGCAGCGTTGATCCCCGGGAGTTTTCCTATGGCTACACCTTC. The gene calls are TRBV29-1 and TRBJ1-2, with D uncertain. The CDR3 is 14 amino acids. The germline CDR1 and CDR2 sequences are SQVTM and ANQGSEA. The ends were cut back, 3 bases at V and 4 bases at J, with 15 bases in the middle.

The J gene is TRBJ1-5, the V gene TRBV7-9, with no clear D. The CDR3 extends over 15 amino acids. Germline CDR1 SEHNR, CDR2 FQNEAQ (reference sequence). The V gene lost 5 bases and the J gene lost 2 bases, with 13 bases spanning the gap. The CDR3 nucleotides read TGTGCCAGCAGCGGACTGGGAGGTGGCAATCAGCCCCAGCATTTT. Translating it yields CASSGLGGGNQPQHF.

This clonotype was found many times. V gene TRBV5-6 combines with J gene TRBJ1-4; 7 bases agree with TRBD1. CDR3 length: 14 residues. V trimming: 4 bases; J trimming: 7 bases; junction bases outside the gene matches: 7. Germline V gives CDR1 SGHDT, CDR2 YYEEEE. CDR3 in amino acids: CASSEQGRGEKLFF. The DNA of the CDR3 is TGTGCCAGCAGCGAACAGGGGAGGGGTGAAAAACTGTTTTTT.

The sample holds a few counts of this clonotype. The V and J genes are TRBV3-1 and TRBJ2-7, with TRBD1 matching 12 bases. The CDR3 consists of 16 residues. The germline CDR1 and CDR2 sequences are LGHDT and YNNKEL (reference sequence). Germline trimming cut 4 bases from V and 4 bases from J; bases unmatched to any gene: 8. CDR3 in DNA: TGTGCCAGCAGCCCTGCCCCGGGACAGGGGGCTTACGAGCAGTACGTC. Translated, it gives CASSPAPGQGAYEQYV.

The chain has TRBV5-1 and TRBJ2-2; D not certain. The germline gives CDR1 SGHRS, CDR2 YFSETQ. The CDR3 is 15 amino acids. Trimming took off 3 bases at V and 3 bases at J, with 12 bases between the two ends. The CDR3 sequence is CASSWATPYTGELFF. The DNA for the CDR3 is TGCGCCAGCAGCTGGGCCACCCCCTACACCGGGGAGCTGTTTTTT.

This clonotype was observed a handful of times. The V and J genes are TRBV4-3 and TRBJ2-1; no reliable D call. The CDR3 is 15 amino acids. Germline CDR1 is LGHNA and CDR2 is YSLEER. Trimming removed 1 base from V and 2 bases from J, with 9 bases in between. CDR3 loop: CASSQGVGPYNEQFF. The CDR3 DNA reads as TGCGCCAGCAGCCAAGGGGTGGGCCCCTACAATGAGCAGTTCTTC.

This chain connects TRBV6-5 to TRBJ2-1; TRBD1 is a possible D gene (5 bases). The CDR3 runs 17 residues. Germline V gives CDR1 MNHEY, CDR2 SVGAGI. V gave up 4 bases and J gave up 0 bases, with 16 bases separating them. CDR3 amino acids: CASSSHRTTSSYNEQFF. The CDR3 bases are TGTGCCAGCAGTTCGCACAGGACGACGAGCTCCTACAATGAGCAGTTCTTC.

The chain is built from TRBV27 and TRBJ2-5, with D perhaps matching TRBD1 or TRBD2 (6 bases each). There are 14 residues in the CDR3. Germline CDR1 reads MNHEY; CDR2 reads SMNVEV (reference sequence). The ends were cut back, 3 bases at V and 4 bases at J, with 12 bases in the middle. CDR3 sequence reads: CASSFWGARETQYF. The CDR3 bases are TGTGCCAGCAGTTTTTGGGGGGCTAGAGAGACCCAGTACTTC.

The V call is TRBV20-1, the J call TRBJ1-4; no clear D. Germline V gives CDR1 DFQATT, CDR2 SNEGSKA (reference sequence). Trimming left V 3 bases short and J 0 bases short, with 11 bases between. This CDR3 region has 15 residues. The DNA of the CDR3 is TGCAGTGCTAGTCCGGGCCGAGCAACTAATGAAAAACTGTTTTTT. Its translation is CSASPGRATNEKLFF.

This clonotype was detected a few times. The rearrangement joins TRBV5-1 to TRBJ2-3, with 8 bases aligning to TRBD2. With 0 bases clipped from V and 6 bases from J, the junction kept 6 bases outside the gene matches. Germline V gene lookup returns CDR1 SGHRS and CDR2 YFSETQ. CDR3 length: 15 amino acids. The DNA for the CDR3 is TGCGCCAGCAGCTTGGCGGGGGGGAGAGAGGATACGCAGTATTTT. It yields the protein CASSLAGGREDTQYF.

This clonotype was seen more than once but under ten times. The chain links TRBV18 to TRBJ1-6; D unresolved. Per germline, CDR1 KGHSH and CDR2 LQKENI. The CDR3 contains 15 residues. V lost 3 bases and J 7 bases, leaving 13 bases between the germline ends. The DNA of the CDR3 is TGTGCCAGCTCACCTGAAGTAGGGTTGAATTCACCCCTCCACTTT. It is translated as CASSPEVGLNSPLHF.

Here the CDR3 DNA reads TGTGCCAGTCGGCGGACTAGCGGAACTACAGAGACCCAGTACTTC. Residues: CASRRTSGTTETQYF. J is TRBJ2-5 and V is TRBV11-2; TRBD2 agrees at 10 bases. This CDR3 comprises 15 residues. The germline V gene encodes CDR1 SGHAT and CDR2 FQNNGV. The junction had 11 bases not matched to a gene; V was cut back by 9 bases and J by 4 bases.

The sample holds a few counts of this clonotype. The chain employs TRBV6-2 or TRBV6-3 and TRBJ1-1; a weak D match, TRBD1 (6 bases). The CDR3 has 14 amino acids. Germline V gives CDR1 MNHEY, CDR2 SVGEGT. V was pared by 6 bases and J by 5 bases, with 16 bases between. The CDR3 protein is CASSAVGGRTEAFF. In DNA, the CDR3 is TGTGCCAGCAGCGCCGTAGGGGGGCGGACTGAAGCTTTCTTT.

This clonotype has only a few counts. The V and J genes are TRBV12-3 or TRBV12-4 and TRBJ1-5; 8 bases are shared with TRBD1. The CDR3 is 16 amino acids. J was trimmed by 2 bases and V by 6 bases; bases with no gene match: 9. For the CDR3, the DNA is TGTGCCAGCAGCAGGGGGCGGATCGGGGGCAATCAGCCCCAGCATTTT. Protein: CASSRGRIGGNQPQHF.

This clonotype has a handful of counts. Written as DNA, the CDR3 is TGCGCCAGCAGCCAAGCCGACTCTGGGACGTTCTCTTCACCCCTCCACTTT. It translates to CASSQADSGTFSSPLHF. The chain uses TRBV4-1 and TRBJ1-6; D perhaps matches TRBD1 (5 bases). The CDR3 totals 17 residues. Trimming removed 1 base from V and 9 bases from J, with 19 bases in between. The germline V gene encodes CDR1 MGHRA and CDR2 YSYEKL.

The gene calls are TRBV4-3 and TRBJ2-2; possibly TRBD1 for D (6 bases). V was clipped by 1 base and J by 7 bases, with 16 bases between them. Germline assignment: CDR1 LGHNA and CDR2 YSLEER. This CDR3 comprises 16 residues. CDR3 sequence: CASSQAGDRRIGELFF. The CDR3 region has the DNA TGCGCCAGCAGCCAAGCGGGTGACAGGCGAATCGGGGAGCTGTTTTTT.

This clonotype was counted ten times or more. This sequence joins TRBV20-1 and TRBJ1-3; D gene unclear. Trimming took off 5 bases at V and 1 base at J, with 9 bases between the two ends. CDR3 length equals 13 residues. Germline V lookup: CDR1 DFQATT, CDR2 SNEGSKA (reference sequence). CDR3 sequence (DNA): TGCAGTGCTCTCAGTCATTCTGGAAACACCATATATTTT. Its protein is CSALSHSGNTIYF.

The chain recombines TRBV6-1 with TRBJ1-4; the match to TRBD1 covers 9 bases. The CDR3 runs to 16 residues. CDR1 is MNHNS, CDR2 SASEGT, per germline. The V gene end was trimmed by 0 bases and the J gene end by 7 bases; junction bases not matched to a gene: 6. The CDR3 bases are TGTGCCAGCAGTGAAGCTATGGGACAGGGTGGTGAAAAACTGTTTTTT. This codes for CASSEAMGQGGEKLFF.

Only a few counts were recorded for this clonotype. The V call is TRBV15, the J call TRBJ2-1; weak D call: TRBD2 (5 bases). Per the germline V gene, CDR1 is LNHNV and CDR2 is YYDKDF (reference sequence). The V end lost 0 bases, the J end lost 8 bases, and 14 bases lay between the germline ends. This CDR3 spans 15 amino acids. CDR3 in amino acids: CATSRDSLAFHEQFF. The CDR3 DNA is TGTGCCACCAGCAGAGATAGCTTAGCGTTCCATGAGCAGTTCTTC.

In DNA, the CDR3 is TGCAGTACGAGTGGGGGGGCCTTCAATGAGCAGTTCTTC. It specifies CSTSGGAFNEQFF. The rearrangement links TRBV20-1 to TRBJ2-1; TRBD2 might be the D (7 bases). The ends were cut back, 8 bases at V and 6 bases at J, with 17 bases in the middle. The CDR3 extends over 13 amino acids. Germline V gives CDR1 DFQATT, CDR2 SNEGSKA (reference sequence).

The chain uses TRBV10-2 and TRBJ2-3, with 10 bases that match TRBD1. The CDR3 totals 13 residues. Germline V gene lookup returns CDR1 WSHSY and CDR2 SAAADI. Trimming removed 9 bases from V and 3 bases from J; junction bases left unmatched: 3. The CDR3: CASGQGVTDTQYF. In DNA, the CDR3 is TGCGCCAGTGGACAGGGGGTGACAGATACGCAGTATTTT.

This clonotype was counted between two and nine times. The chain joins TRBV4-1 to TRBJ2-4, with 15 bases fitting TRBD2. Unmatched junction bases numbered 11, after V lost 4 bases and J lost 10 bases. From germline, CDR1 is MGHRA and CDR2 YSYEKL. The CDR3 length is 17 residues. CDR3 loop: CASSLGLAGGFVKIQYF. The CDR3 coding sequence is TGCGCCAGCAGCCTGGGACTAGCGGGGGGCTTTGTTAAGATTCAGTACTTC.

This clonotype was counted ten times or more. The chain employs TRBV4-3 and TRBJ2-3; perhaps TRBD1 as D (6 bases). Germline V gene data show CDR1 as LGHNA and CDR2 as YSLEER. Trimming removed 3 bases at V and 0 bases at J, with 7 bases between. CDR3 length: 14 residues. The CDR3 nucleotides read TGCGCCAGCAGCCAGGGGGCTAGCACAGATACGCAGTATTTT. This gives the protein CASSQGASTDTQYF.

This clonotype was seen only a few times. This chain joins TRBV12-3 or TRBV12-4 and TRBJ2-7, with a possible D match to TRBD2 (6 bases). This CDR3 region has 15 residues. Trimming took off 6 bases at V and 3 bases at J, with 18 bases between the two ends. The CDR3 sequence is CASRGDVLGGYEQYF. The CDR3 DNA is TGTGCCAGCAGGGGGGATGTTCTGGGGGGCTACGAGCAGTACTTC.

This clonotype was seen more than once but under ten times. The genes are TRBV29-1 and TRBJ2-5, with TRBD1 identical over 7 bases. Germline V lookup: CDR1 SQVTM, CDR2 ANQGSEA. The CDR3 sequence is 13 residues long. With 4 bases clipped from V and 7 bases from J, the junction kept 9 bases outside the gene matches. The CDR3 is CSVAQGTVRTQYF. DNA of the CDR3: TGCAGCGTTGCACAAGGGACAGTGAGGACCCAGTACTTC.

This clonotype has only a few counts. The chain joins TRBV10-1 to TRBJ2-7; 11 bases align to TRBD2. Germline CDR1 WNHNN, CDR2 SYGVQD (reference sequence). V gave up 8 bases and J gave up 2 bases; unmatched junction bases: 8. This CDR3 is built from 15 residues. The CDR3 sequence is CASGPGTSGTYEQYF. CDR3 nucleotide sequence: TGCGCCAGCGGACCCGGGACTAGCGGAACCTACGAGCAGTACTTC.